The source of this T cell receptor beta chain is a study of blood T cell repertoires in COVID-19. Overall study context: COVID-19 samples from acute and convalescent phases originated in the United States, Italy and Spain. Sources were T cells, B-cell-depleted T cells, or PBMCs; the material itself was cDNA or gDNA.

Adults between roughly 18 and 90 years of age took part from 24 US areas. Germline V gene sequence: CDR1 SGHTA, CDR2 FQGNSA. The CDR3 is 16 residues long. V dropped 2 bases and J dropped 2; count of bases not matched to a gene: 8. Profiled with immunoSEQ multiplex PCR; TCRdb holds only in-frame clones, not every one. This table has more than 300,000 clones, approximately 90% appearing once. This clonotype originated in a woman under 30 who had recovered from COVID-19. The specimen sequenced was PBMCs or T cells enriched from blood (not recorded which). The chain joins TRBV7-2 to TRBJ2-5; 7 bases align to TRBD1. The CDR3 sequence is CASSLRQGTQQETQYF. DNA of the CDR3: TGTGCCAGCAGCTTAAGACAGGGAACGCAGCAAGAGACCCAGTACTTC.